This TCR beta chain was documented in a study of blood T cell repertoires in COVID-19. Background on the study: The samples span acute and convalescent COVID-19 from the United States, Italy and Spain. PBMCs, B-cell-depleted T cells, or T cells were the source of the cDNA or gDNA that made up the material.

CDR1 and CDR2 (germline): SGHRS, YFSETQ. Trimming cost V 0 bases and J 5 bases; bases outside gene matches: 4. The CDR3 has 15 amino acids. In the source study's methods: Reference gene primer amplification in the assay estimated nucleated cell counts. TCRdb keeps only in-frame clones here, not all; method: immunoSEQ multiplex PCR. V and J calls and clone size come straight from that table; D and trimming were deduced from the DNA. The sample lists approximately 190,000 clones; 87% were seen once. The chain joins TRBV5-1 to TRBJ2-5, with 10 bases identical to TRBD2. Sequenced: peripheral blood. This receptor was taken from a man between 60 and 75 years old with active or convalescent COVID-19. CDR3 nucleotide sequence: TGCGCCAGCAGCTTGGGGACTAGCGGAGGGGAGACCCAGTACTTC. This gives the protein CASSLGTSGGETQYF.